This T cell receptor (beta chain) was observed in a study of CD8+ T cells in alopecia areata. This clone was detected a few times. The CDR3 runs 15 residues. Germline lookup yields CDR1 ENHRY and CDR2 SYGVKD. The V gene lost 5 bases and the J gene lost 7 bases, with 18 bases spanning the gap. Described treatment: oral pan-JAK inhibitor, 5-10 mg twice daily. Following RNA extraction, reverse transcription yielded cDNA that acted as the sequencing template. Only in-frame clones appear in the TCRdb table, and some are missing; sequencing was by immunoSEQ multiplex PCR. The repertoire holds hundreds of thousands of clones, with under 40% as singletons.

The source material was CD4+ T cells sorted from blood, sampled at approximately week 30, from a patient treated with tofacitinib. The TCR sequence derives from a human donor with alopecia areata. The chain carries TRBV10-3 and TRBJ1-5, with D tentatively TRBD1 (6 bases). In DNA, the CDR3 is TGTGCCATCAGTCCGGGCGGTGGGGGGCGACAGCCCCAGCATTTT. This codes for CAISPGGGGRQPQHF.